This T cell receptor beta chain was captured by sequencing in a study of OX40 agonist ivuxolimab in advanced cancers. V was clipped by 6 bases and J by 7 bases; unmatched bases: 1. CDR3 size: 13 residues. The germline V gene encodes CDR1 MNHEY and CDR2 SVGAGI. Only one count was recorded for this clone. The protocol was immunoSEQ multiplex PCR, while the TCRdb copy is restricted to in-frame clones and leaves out a portion. The sample records around 46,000 clones, approximately 77% being singletons. This clonotype was sampled from an adult with an advanced solid tumor such as melanoma, head and neck, liver or kidney cancer. Material: CD4+ or CD8+ T cells sorted from blood, obtained in a trial of the OX40 agonist ivuxolimab. The genes are TRBV6-5 and TRBJ1-6, with 9 bases aligning to TRBD1. The CDR3 coding sequence is TGTGCCAGCAGGGGACAGGGAAATTCACCCCTCCACTTT. It is translated as CASRGQGNSPLHF.